A selection of T cell receptor beta chains follows, all from one sample in a study of control samples from healthy donors and cancer patients. Method: immunoSEQ multiplex PCR; TCRdb's copy keeps in-frame clones and lacks some. The data show approximately 70,000 clones, over 75% seen once. The source material was PBMCs. Receptors originate from a woman in her 50s with colorectal cancer. CDR3s include the opening cysteine and the closing phenylalanine or tryptophan.

CDR3,length,V,J
CAISETTGSSGNTIYF,16,TRBV10-3,TRBJ1-3
CASSVTSGITPDTQYF,16,TRBV9,TRBJ2-3
CASSSLGHLNTEAFF,15,TRBV5-4,TRBJ1-1
CASRGRGRIYGYTF,14,TRBV19,TRBJ1-2
CASSPQTGTNIQYF,14,TRBV5-1,TRBJ2-4
CASSVGGRGDEKLFF,15,TRBV9,TRBJ1-4
CASSNGPNTEAFF,13,TRBV7-2,TRBJ1-1
CASSYDQGAYGYTF,14,TRBV6-5,TRBJ1-2
CASGWSGQLYGYTF,14,TRBV6-5,TRBJ1-2
CASSLVDSTGELFF,14,TRBV28,TRBJ2-2
CASSIDGLGISGANVLTF,18,TRBV19,TRBJ2-6
CASSPMGQGPVGAFF,15,TRBV28,TRBJ1-1
CASSLIREPGTEAFF,15,TRBV5-5,TRBJ1-1
CASSIPYSGANVLTF,15,TRBV19,TRBJ2-6
CASNLEKGNTEAFF,14,TRBV6-5,TRBJ1-1
CAISGGRDQPQHF,13,TRBV10-3,TRBJ1-5
CASSYSTSGAFSETQYF,17,TRBV6-2/TRBV6-3,TRBJ2-5
CASNKHQVGTEAFF,14,TRBV19,TRBJ1-1
CASSDTTGIAYNEQFF,16,TRBV25-1,TRBJ2-1
CASSPGRDEKLFF,13,TRBV18,TRBJ1-4
CASSPKGYRKGELFF,15,TRBV18,TRBJ1-4
CASSLSQASNYGYTF,15,TRBV28,TRBJ1-2
CAWRAVWGRETANYGYTF,18,TRBV30,TRBJ1-2
CASATSGFSSYNEQFF,16,TRBV11-3,TRBJ2-1
CASGPDLIGNTIYF,14,TRBV12-5,TRBJ1-3
CASSIGRLAGAYEQYF,16,TRBV19,TRBJ2-7
CASSLWVQETQYF,13,TRBV7-2,TRBJ2-5
CASSVAGRGGSNQPQHF,17,TRBV2,TRBJ1-5
CASSLTRPLEQYF,13,TRBV5-1,TRBJ2-7
CASSYGTGGYGYTF,14,TRBV6-5,TRBJ1-2
CASSSGQSNEKLFF,14,TRBV28,TRBJ1-4
CASSPLDRQTEAFF,14,TRBV19,TRBJ1-1
CASTRQAWSVSSYNSPLHF,19,TRBV19,TRBJ1-6
CAGTTGVGGYGYTF,14,TRBV6-5,TRBJ1-2
CASSFREDTEAFF,13,TRBV12-3/TRBV12-4,TRBJ1-1
CASSSTSSKGGEQFF,15,TRBV18,TRBJ2-1
CASSSWTDTDTQYF,14,TRBV19,TRBJ2-3
CASSFTGRGGEANYGYTF,18,TRBV7-9,TRBJ1-2
CASSRPGTGVTSPLHF,16,TRBV2,TRBJ1-6
CASSPAAVQLTQYF,14,TRBV19,TRBJ2-3
CASSESVLYNQPQHF,15,TRBV6-1,TRBJ1-5
CASSRALSGSTDTQYF,16,TRBV3-1/TRBV3-2,TRBJ2-3
CASSLAVGGKQFF,13,TRBV5-6,TRBJ2-1
CASSMGADTDTQYF,14,TRBV19,TRBJ2-3
CASSLRIGQGGNTIYF,16,TRBV27,TRBJ1-3
CASGRGETQYF,11,TRBV28,TRBJ2-5
CASSLVVTGVAYEQYF,16,TRBV11-2,TRBJ2-7
CASSHLISTDTQYF,14,TRBV2,TRBJ2-3
CAWSGDLFEGSGNTIYF,17,TRBV30,TRBJ1-3
CASSGRLAGEHNEQFF,16,TRBV21-1,TRBJ2-1
CASSPRATNQPQHF,14,TRBV3-1/TRBV3-2,TRBJ1-5
CASSELGRDSYTDTQYF,17,TRBV9,TRBJ2-3
CASSVDSTYEQYF,13,TRBV9,TRBJ2-7
CASSPGVDQNTEAFF,15,TRBV18,TRBJ1-1
CSVEDFRRGAGEQFF,15,TRBV29-1,TRBJ2-1
CASSTTGASQPQHF,14,TRBV19,TRBJ1-5
CASSVGLAGVENEQFF,16,TRBV9,TRBJ2-1
CASSPAGTDYGYTF,14,TRBV5-1,TRBJ1-2
CASSFDSLSIYGYTF,15,TRBV5-6,TRBJ1-2